One sample yielded the 4 T cell receptor beta chains listed below, sequenced in a study of CD4 and CD8 cells across lung adenocarcinoma regions. TCRdb redid the calling of the PCR reads with MiXCR, one entry per CDR3 protein. The sample has 3,500 to 4,000 distinct CDR3 sequences; around 60% are singletons. Source material: CD4+ T cells from the margin of a lung tumor. The receptor source for this set is a female donor with lung adenocarcinoma. The CD4 and CD8 labels of this study may be unreliable.

In its sample, this clonotype was seen a few times. V gene TRBV6-1 combines with J gene TRBJ1-2; 11 nucleotides align to TRBD1. CDR1 and CDR2 (germline): MNHNS, SASEGT. There are 19 residues in the CDR3. The V gene end was trimmed by 8 bases and the J gene end by 7 bases; junction bases not matched to a gene: 24. The DNA of the CDR3 is TGTGCCAGCTTTTTGGCGTCGGGGTTTCTTGGACAGGGGGCATCTGGCTACACCTTC. Its protein product is CASFLASGFLGQGASGYTF.

In its sample, this clonotype was seen once. The J gene is TRBJ1-2, the V gene TRBV6-1, with D tentatively TRBD1 (5 bases). This CDR3 is 13 amino acids long. The germline CDR1 and CDR2 sequences are MNHNS and SASEGT. The V and J ends lost 6 bases and 7 bases respectively, with 15 bases between them. The CDR3 region has the DNA TGTGCCAGCAGCCATGGGGGGAGAACTGGCTACACCTTC. Residues: CASSHGGRTGYTF.

V is TRBV6-8 and J is TRBJ2-1; 7 bases align to TRBD2. Germline V CDR1 and CDR2: MNHGY, SAAAGT. V lost 7 bases and J lost 7; bases outside the gene matches: 10. The CDR3 consists of 14 residues. CDR3 residues: CASKRAGVRNEQFF. The CDR3 DNA is TGTGCCAGCAAAAGGGCGGGAGTAAGGAATGAGCAGTTCTTC.

This chain joins TRBV6-1 and TRBJ2-5; 9 bases line up with TRBD1. Germline V gene data show CDR1 as MNHNS and CDR2 as SASEGT. V gave up 8 bases and J gave up 4 bases; unmatched junction bases: 14. The CDR3 has 16 amino acids. This CDR3 reads CASGGGQGADPETQYF. The CDR3 DNA reads TGTGCCAGCGGGGGGGGACAGGGCGCGGACCCAGAGACCCAGTACTTC.